This TCR beta chain was recovered during a study of regulatory T cells in long-lasting Graves disease. Study-wide background: With positive TSH receptor antibodies and over 5 years of antithyroid drugs, Graves' disease was considered persistent.

Regarding time point: persistent/refractory GD, antithyroid drugs over 5 years with positive TRAb. PBMC-derived RNA was used for the TCR library. Assembly of TCR beta libraries relied on iRepertoire HTBI primers together with Arm-PCR of CDR3 regions. Original data processing: Samples revealed 62 TRBV and over twelve TRBJ segments. TCRdb redid the calling of the multiplex PCR reads with MiXCR, one entry per CDR3 protein. The V and J calls here are based on TCRdb, not the publication. The table shows some 330,000 distinct CDR3 sequences, with roughly 25% occurring only once. This clonotype has ten or more counts. This TCR came from a woman aged 40 to 50 with Graves disease. This specimen was peripheral blood mononuclear cells (PBMCs), taken when the disease was refractory, from a patient treated with antithyroid drugs.

CDR3 DNA sequence: TGTGCCAGCACCCGGGACCTACAATTACACTCTGGAAACACCATATATTTT. Its translation is CASTRDLQLHSGNTIYF. V is TRBV2 and J is TRBJ1-3, with D maybe TRBD1 (5 bases). V was cut by 7 bases and J by 0 bases, with 19 bases left in between. The CDR3 contains 17 residues. Germline V CDR1 and CDR2: SNHLY, FYNNEI.